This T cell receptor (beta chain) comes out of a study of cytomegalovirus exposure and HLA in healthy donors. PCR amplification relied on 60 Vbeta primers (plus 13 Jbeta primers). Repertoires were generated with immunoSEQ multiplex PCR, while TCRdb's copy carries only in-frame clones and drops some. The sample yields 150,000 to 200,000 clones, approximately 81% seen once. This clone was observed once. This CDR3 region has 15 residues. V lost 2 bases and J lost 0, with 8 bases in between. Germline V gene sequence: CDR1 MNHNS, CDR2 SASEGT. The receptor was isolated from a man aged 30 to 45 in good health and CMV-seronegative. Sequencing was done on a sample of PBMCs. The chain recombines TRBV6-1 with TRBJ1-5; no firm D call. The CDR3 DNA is TGTGCCAGCAGTGAACCCGGAGTTAGCAATCAGCCCCAGCATTTT. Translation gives CASSEPGVSNQPQHF.